This entry is about one TCR beta chain. No cognate antigen has been identified for it. The record has no base qualities; no much larger clone is one base away. The sample belongs to a study of cytomegalovirus exposure and HLA in healthy donors (dated by TCRdb to about 2017). The study in broad terms: According to a later analysis, one platform produced both the roughly 110 validation repertoires and the 720 or so repertoires of the first cohort. Along with the roughly 670-subject first cohort, a separate validation cohort of over a hundred different subjects was used. The study aimed to test whether cataloging public T cell receptors could reveal signatures of past pathogen exposure. High-throughput TCR immunosequencing, statistical association of individual TCRs with disease status, and machine learning were combined to predict cytomegalovirus infection status. The paper as a whole reports these results and caveats: A later analysis lacked HLA typing for the validation cohort, so it scored co-occurrence in that cohort across all 120 repertoires. While some public TCRs were present in many individuals, most TCR sequences turned up only very rarely across donors. The study listed 150 to 200 TCR beta chains as associated with cytomegalovirus. In vitro tests confirmed that a few of the cytomegalovirus-associated TCR beta chains recognize cytomegalovirus antigens. It was suggested by the authors that the approach could potentially be generalized to other disease states and immunological phenotypes. Of the cluster scores, 94% were above 0 in a later analysis, which found that TCRs clustered in the first cohort also tended to co-occur in the roughly 130 validation repertoires. The classifier was reported to diagnose cytomegalovirus status with high specificity and sensitivity in both the original cohort and the validation cohort.

The donors were included in the validation cohort of some 110 subjects, a group kept apart from the approximately 700-subject first cohort. From the cysteine up to the phenylalanine, the CDR3 has a length of 16 residues. Here the CDR3 DNA is all that survives: 48 bases in frame from base 1. V is pruned by 5 bases and J by 2 bases, leaving 9 bases of the junction without a gene match. CDR1 and CDR2, per the germline V gene, are LGHNA and YNFKEQ. Preparation of the library involved the immunoSEQ multiplex PCR assay. The source study handled its data this way. A statistical classification framework was built for diagnosing cytomegalovirus status from the catalog of TCR beta chain sequences. TCRdb carries this immuneACCESS record with in-frame sequences only. Its versions omit some clonotypes, under half of them owing to an unresolved V gene in the studies checked, with the rest unexplained. V and J calls plus clone size are reproduced from that table; the DNA served to infer D and trimming. The sample includes roughly 120,000 clones, with around nine tenths observed a single time. Of the sample, roughly 2.1% is held by the ten largest clones.

The specimen sequenced was PBMCs. The V and J segments used are TRBV4-2 and TRBJ2-3; 8 central nucleotides agree with TRBD2. The receptor was isolated from a woman under 30 in good health and CMV-seronegative. The CDR3 loop reads CASSSSRGGPTDTQYF. Here is the DNA: TGTGCCAGCAGCTCATCCCGGGGGGGGCCCACAGATACGCAGTATTTT.